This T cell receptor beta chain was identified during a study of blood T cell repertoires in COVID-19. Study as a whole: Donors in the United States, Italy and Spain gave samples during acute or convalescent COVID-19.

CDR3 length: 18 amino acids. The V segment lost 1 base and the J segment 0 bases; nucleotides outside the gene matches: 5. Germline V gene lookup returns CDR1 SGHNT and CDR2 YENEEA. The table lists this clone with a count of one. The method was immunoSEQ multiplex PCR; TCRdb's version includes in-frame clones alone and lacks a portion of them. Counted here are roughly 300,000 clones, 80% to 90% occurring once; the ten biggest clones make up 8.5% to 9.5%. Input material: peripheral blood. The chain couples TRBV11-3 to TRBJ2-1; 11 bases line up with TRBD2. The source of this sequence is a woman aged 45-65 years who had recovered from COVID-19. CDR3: CASSLGLAGGSSYNEQFF. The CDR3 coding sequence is TGTGCCAGCAGCTTAGGGCTAGCGGGGGGAAGCTCCTACAATGAGCAGTTCTTC.